This T cell receptor (beta chain) derives from a study of cytomegalovirus exposure and HLA in healthy donors. Study details: Unique TCR beta sequences numbering over 100 million came from 150 million to 200 million T cells in an earlier analysis.

This CDR3 comprises 15 residues. V was pared by 6 bases and J by 2 bases, with 9 bases of the junction left unmatched. The germline CDR1 and CDR2 sequences are MDHEN and SYDVKM. The PCR was carried out with 60 Vbeta primers and 13 Jbeta primers. The method was immunoSEQ multiplex PCR; TCRdb's version includes in-frame clones alone and lacks a portion of them. The sample carries around 200,000 clones, 55% to 75% recorded once. The clonotype comes from a man in his forties or fifties in good health and CMV-seropositive. The sequencing input was PBMCs. The gene calls are TRBV28 and TRBJ1-2; TRBD1 matches 7 bases. The CDR3 reads CASSPDLQGNYGYTF. In DNA, the CDR3 is TGTGCCAGCAGCCCGGATTTACAGGGGAACTATGGCTACACCTTC.